The clone carrying this T cell receptor (beta chain) was picked up one time. The data were taken from a study of blood T cell repertoires in COVID-19. In the study overall: Sample material is recorded as cDNA or gDNA derived from T cells, B-cell-depleted T cells, or PBMCs.

Germline CDR1 SEHNR, CDR2 FQNEAQ (reference sequence). The CDR3 has 16 amino acids. V was pared by 6 bases and J by 3 bases, with 13 bases of the junction left unmatched. The data were produced by immunoSEQ multiplex PCR, yet TCRdb's version contains in-frame clones alone and is incomplete. The data hold some 120,000 clones, with over 80% observed a single time. The TCR sequence derives from a man aged 65-85 years with acute or convalescent COVID-19. The sequencing input was peripheral blood. The rearrangement links TRBV7-9 to TRBJ1-1, with 7 bases identical to TRBD1. CDR3 residues: CASSSSGGNSDTEAFF. CDR3 bases: TGTGCCAGCAGTTCCTCAGGGGGTAATTCGGACACTGAAGCTTTCTTT. Combining the CDR3 with reference TRBV7-9 and TRBJ1-1 gives the whole variable domain DTGVSQNPRHKITKRGQNVTFRCDPISEHNRLYWYRQTLGQGPEFLTYFQNEAQLEKSRLLSDRFSAERPKGSFSTLEIQRTEQGDSAMYLCASSSSGGNSDTEAFFGQGTRLTVV.